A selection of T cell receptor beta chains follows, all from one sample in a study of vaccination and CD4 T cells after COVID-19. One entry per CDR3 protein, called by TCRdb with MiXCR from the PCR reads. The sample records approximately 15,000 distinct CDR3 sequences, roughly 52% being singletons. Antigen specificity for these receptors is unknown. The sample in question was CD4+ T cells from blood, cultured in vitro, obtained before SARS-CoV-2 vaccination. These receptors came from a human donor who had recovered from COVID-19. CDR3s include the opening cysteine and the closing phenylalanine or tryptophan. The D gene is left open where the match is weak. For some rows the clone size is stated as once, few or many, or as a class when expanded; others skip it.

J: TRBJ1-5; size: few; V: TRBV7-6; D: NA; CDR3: CASSSGGGSGNQPQHF; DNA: TGTGCCAGCAGCTCTGGGGGGGGCTCAGGCAATCAGCCCCAGCATTTT
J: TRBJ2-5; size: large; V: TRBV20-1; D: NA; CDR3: CSARASEFRETQYF; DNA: TGCAGTGCTAGGGCTAGCGAGTTTCGAGAGACCCAGTACTTC
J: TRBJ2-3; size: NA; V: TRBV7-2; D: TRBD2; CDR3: CASSLVSYTSGKDTQYF; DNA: TGTGCCAGCAGCTTGGTCAGTTATACTAGCGGGAAGGATACGCAGTATTTT
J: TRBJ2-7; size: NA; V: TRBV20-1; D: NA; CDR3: CSAREYEQYF; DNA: TGCAGTGCTAGAGAATACGAGCAGTACTTC
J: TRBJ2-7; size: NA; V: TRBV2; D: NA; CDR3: CASSEGTARGRLSEQYF; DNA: TGTGCCAGCAGTGAAGGGACGGCCAGGGGGAGGTTATCCGAGCAGTACTTC
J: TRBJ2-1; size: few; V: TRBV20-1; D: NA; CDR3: CSEAGVSYNEQFF; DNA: TGCAGTGAAGCAGGGGTCTCCTACAATGAGCAGTTCTTC
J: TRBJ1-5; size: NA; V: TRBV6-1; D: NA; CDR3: CASSEGEGQPQHF; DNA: TGTGCCAGCAGTGAGGGGGAGGGGCAGCCCCAGCATTTT
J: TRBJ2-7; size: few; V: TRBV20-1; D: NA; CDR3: CSAQTLTGTYEQYF; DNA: TGCAGTGCCCAGACCCTGACGGGAACCTACGAGCAGTACTTC
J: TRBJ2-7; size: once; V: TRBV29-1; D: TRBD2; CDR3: CSVIPGLAGDHGEQYF; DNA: TGCAGCGTCATTCCCGGACTAGCGGGAGATCACGGCGAGCAGTACTTC
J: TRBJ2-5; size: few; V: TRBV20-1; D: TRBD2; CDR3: CAGTSGSQETQYF; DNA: TGCGCCGGGACTAGCGGGTCACAAGAGACCCAGTACTTC
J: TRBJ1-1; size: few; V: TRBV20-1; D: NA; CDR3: CSASRQQNTEAFF; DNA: TGCAGTGCTAGCCGACAGCAGAACACTGAAGCTTTCTTT
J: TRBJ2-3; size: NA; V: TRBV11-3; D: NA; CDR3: CASSLGSSTDTQYF; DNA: TGTGCCAGCAGCTTAGGTAGTAGCACAGATACGCAGTATTTT
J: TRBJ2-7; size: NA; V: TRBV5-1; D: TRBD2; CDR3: CASSLAPLAGGYQSYEQYF; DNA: TGCGCCAGCAGCTTGGCCCCTCTAGCGGGAGGGTATCAATCCTACGAGCAGTACTTC
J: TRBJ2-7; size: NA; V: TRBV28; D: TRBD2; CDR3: CASSLRGLPYEQYF; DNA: TGTGCCAGCAGTTTACGGGGACTACCCTACGAGCAGTACTTC
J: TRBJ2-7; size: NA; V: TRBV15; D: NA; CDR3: CATSRDYYEQYF; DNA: TGTGCCACCAGCAGAGATTATTACGAGCAGTACTTC
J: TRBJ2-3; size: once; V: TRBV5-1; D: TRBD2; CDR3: CASAREGTDTQYF; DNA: TGCGCCAGTGCGCGGGAGGGCACAGATACGCAGTATTTT
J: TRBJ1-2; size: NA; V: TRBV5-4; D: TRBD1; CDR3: CASSFQGQVYGYTF; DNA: TGTGCCAGCAGCTTCCAGGGACAGGTCTATGGCTACACCTTC
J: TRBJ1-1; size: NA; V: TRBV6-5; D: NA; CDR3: CASSYSSGSRTEAFF; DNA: TGTGCCAGCAGTTACTCGTCGGGTAGTCGGACTGAAGCTTTCTTT
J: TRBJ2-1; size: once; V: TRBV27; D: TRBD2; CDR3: CASSPVLFTSGRVNEQFF; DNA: TGTGCCAGCAGTCCCGTCCTTTTTACTAGCGGGAGGGTAAATGAGCAGTTCTTC
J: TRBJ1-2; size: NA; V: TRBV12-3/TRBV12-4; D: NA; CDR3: CASRQDNYGYTF; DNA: TGTGCCAGCAGACAGGACAACTATGGCTACACCTTC
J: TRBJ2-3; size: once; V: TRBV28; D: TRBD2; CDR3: CASRRTSGSTDTQYF; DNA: TGTGCCAGCAGAAGGACTAGCGGGAGTACAGATACGCAGTATTTT
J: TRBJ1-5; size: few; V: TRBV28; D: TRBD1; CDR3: CASSFRDRGLWQPQHF; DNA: TGTGCCAGCAGTTTCCGGGACAGGGGGCTTTGGCAGCCCCAGCATTTT
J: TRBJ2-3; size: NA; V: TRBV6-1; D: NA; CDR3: CASTPRVDTQYF; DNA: TGTGCCAGCACCCCAAGGGTCGATACGCAGTATTTT
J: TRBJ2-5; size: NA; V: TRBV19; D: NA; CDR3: CASRVAGQETQYF; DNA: TGTGCCAGTAGGGTGGCGGGCCAAGAGACCCAGTACTTC
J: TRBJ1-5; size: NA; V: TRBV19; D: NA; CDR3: CASSMTSRGGLVQPQHF; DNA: TGTGCCAGTAGTATGACCTCTCGGGGGGGTTTGGTTCAGCCCCAGCATTTT
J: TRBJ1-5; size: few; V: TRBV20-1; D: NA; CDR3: CSARDRRGRNQPQHF; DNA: TGCAGTGCTAGAGATCGGCGGGGCAGGAATCAGCCCCAGCATTTT
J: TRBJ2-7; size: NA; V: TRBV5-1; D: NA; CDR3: CASRDTKSSYEQYF; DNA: TGCGCCAGCAGAGACACTAAGAGCTCCTACGAGCAGTACTTC